This T cell receptor (beta chain) was profiled in a study of blood T cells in healthy people across ages. For the second PCR, which ran for roughly 6 to 11 cycles, a sample-barcoded 5' primer and a J-beta primer mix were used. TCRdb re-analysed the 5' RACE reads in MiXCR, keeping a single row per CDR3 protein. The sample holds hundreds of thousands of distinct CDR3 sequences, approximately 40% seen once. This clonotype was counted only a few times. Its antigen is still unknown. Overall study results and limits: Donor CMV status was unknown, possibly confounding expanded clonotype changes.

The germline V gene encodes CDR1 SGDLS and CDR2 YYNGEE. V was clipped by 5 bases and J by 9 bases, with 15 bases between them. This CDR3 comprises 13 residues. This TCR derives from a man at least 80 years old in good health. The sequenced material came from blood. V and J are TRBV9 and TRBJ2-1, with D possibly called TRBD1 or TRBD2 (6 bases each). The CDR3 DNA reads as TGTGCCAGCAGTAGACAAGGGGGGACTGAGCAGTTCTTC. The encoded protein is CASSRQGGTEQFF.